This note documents a single TCR beta chain sequence. Its antigen is unknown. Other DNA sequences in this sample translate to the same CDR3. V gave up 2 bases and J gave up 2 bases; unmatched junction bases: 3. Germline-derived CDR1 and CDR2 are SGHTA and FQGNSA. CDR3 length equals 15 residues. Clones were sequenced by immunoSEQ multiplex PCR, and TCRdb holds only the in-frame ones, with some missing. The sample has some 37,000 clones, around 85% seen once. The sample originates from a study of T cells in narcolepsy. Study information: Donors had narcolepsy type 1 or type 2, or were healthy controls.

Study-level points and caveats: In some patient and control memory CD4+ samples, autoreactive clones were absent. Healthy controls reportedly lacked the autoreactive clonotypes serially found in patients' blood.

This sequence originates from a human donor with narcolepsy. The chain is built from TRBV7-2 and TRBJ2-3, with 8 positions matching TRBD2. The specimen sequenced was CD45RA- memory CD4+ T cells from PBMCs. The CDR3 here is CASSLSGGDTDTQYF. The CDR3 coding sequence is TGTGCCAGCAGCTTAAGCGGGGGAGACACAGATACGCAGTATTTT. The full variable domain, rest sourced from reference TRBV7-2 and TRBJ2-3, is GAGVSQSPSNKVTEKGKDVELRCDPISGHTALYWYRQSLGQGLEFLIYFQGNSAPDKSGLPSDRFSAERTGGSVSTLTIQRTQQEDSAVYLCASSLSGGDTDTQYFGPGTRLTVL.